This TCR beta chain was recorded in a study of spatial heterogeneity in lung cancer (dated by TCRdb to the late 2010s). With regard to the full study: The donors were some 76 patients from the lung TRACERx cohort who had early-stage, untreated non-small cell lung cancer. In non-small cell lung cancer, the study quantitatively compared TCR alpha and beta repertoires across several tumor regions, matched nontumor lung, and blood. At surgery, some 200 tumor regions, around 64 matched nontumor lung samples and 56 PBMC samples were TCR-sequenced for both alpha and beta chains. More beta-chain than alpha-chain transcripts were consistently detected, likely reflecting higher beta-chain transcript abundance. Nonsynonymous mutation counts, determined by whole-exome sequencing of tumor tissue, were related to features of the TCR repertoire. Follow-up PBMC samples were sequenced whenever available, and the median time to follow-up was around two years after resection. In the raw uncorrected reads, each unique combination of TCR and UMI appeared on average more than ten times.

Libraries were built with 5' RACE. These reads were obtained on a NextSeq 500. In the TCR library protocol, a unique molecular identifier was attached to each TCR cDNA molecule so that PCR and sequencing errors could be corrected. Per the authors' processing: TCR identification, UMI-based error correction and CDR3 extraction were all carried out with Decombinator tools. TCRs above a frequency of 2 per 1,000, corresponding to the top 1% of the tumor frequency distribution, were defined as expanded. Renyi diversity was calculated using the R vegan package after each repertoire was subsampled 100 times to 5,000 TCRs. CDR3 similarity networks were built from amino acid triplet string-kernel similarity, with CDR3s being connected when pairwise similarity was above 0.82. TCRdb itself trimmed the public reads at Q25 with fastp, ran MiXCR and retained productive beta chains. Rows merge per CDR3 protein into single entries with the most common DNA and genes. None of the V and J calls come from the authors' own analysis; TCRdb made them. The sample data list about 94,000 distinct CDR3 sequences, and 15% to 20% of these were observed just once. The ten most abundant clones make up 21% of the sample.

Results the study describes overall, beyond this receptor: Confirming at a functional level the hypothesis that regional TCRs recognize regional mutations was considered to require additional single-cell paired TCR alpha and beta sequencing. Only approximately 13 patients were included in comparisons of baseline and follow-up blood repertoires. Ubiquitous expanded tumor TCRs showed up in blood more often at tumor resection than at routine follow-up.

The germline V gene provides CDR1 KGHDR and CDR2 SFDVKD. Trimming accounts for 2 bases at V and 2 bases at J, while the number of junction bases matched to no gene is 2. The CDR3 numbers 15 residues from cysteine through phenylalanine. Just the 45-base CDR3 DNA is kept, in frame starting at base 1. This clonotype was seen more than once but under ten times. Its antigen remains undetermined. No per-base quality is available; no much larger clone lies one base away. The sample's time point label, decoded: blood at routine non-recurrence follow-up after resection. Whole RNA extracted from tumor and nontumor lung tissue, or from cryopreserved PBMC samples, was used for TCR sequencing without cell sorting. Only patients with enough RNA available from two or more tumor regions were chosen for TCR sequencing.

This TCR derives from a male donor with early-stage non-small cell lung cancer. The sequencing here drew on PBMCs, taken at follow-up. Recombination linked TRBV24-1 to TRBJ2-1; TRBD1 agrees with 7 junctional bases. The CDR3 corresponds to CATSDSTGTYNEQFF. Here is the DNA: TGTGCCACCAGTGATTCGACAGGGACCTACAATGAGCAGTTCTTC.